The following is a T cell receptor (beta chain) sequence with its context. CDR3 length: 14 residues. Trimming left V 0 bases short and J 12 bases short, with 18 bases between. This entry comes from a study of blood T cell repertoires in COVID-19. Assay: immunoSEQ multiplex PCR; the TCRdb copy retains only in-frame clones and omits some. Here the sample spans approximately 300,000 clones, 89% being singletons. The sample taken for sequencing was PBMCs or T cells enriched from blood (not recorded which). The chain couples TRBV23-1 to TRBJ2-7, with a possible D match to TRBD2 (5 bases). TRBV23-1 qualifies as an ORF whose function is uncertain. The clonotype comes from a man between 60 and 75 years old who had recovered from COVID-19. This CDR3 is CASSQSSGPAGVYF. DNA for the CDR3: TGCGCCAGCAGTCAATCAAGTGGACCGGCGGGTGTGTACTTC.